This T cell receptor beta chain was identified in a study of immune cell composition in non-small cell lung cancer. About the study: Histologic subtype was mainly adenocarcinoma or squamous cell carcinoma.

The assay was immunoSEQ multiplex PCR, and TCRdb's table has in-frame clones only and misses some. The top ten hold about 4.9% of the sample, which has around 3,400 clones, around 70% seen once. Normal lung was sampled as far from the tumour as possible, at least 3 cm. The table lists this clone with a few counts. Its antigen is as yet unknown. Germline assignment: CDR1 SGHTA and CDR2 FQGTGA. J gave up 4 bases and V 5 bases, and 11 bases lay outside the gene matches. The length of the CDR3 is 16 residues. General study points: Tumour TCR-beta clonality showed no significant link to smoking pack-years.

The V gene is TRBV7-3, the J gene TRBJ2-5; 9 bases are shared with TRBD2. The sequencing sample was made of non-adjacent lung tissue. The TCR originated in a human donor with non-small cell lung cancer. The CDR3 region has the DNA TGTGCCAGCAGCCCTGGGGGGCGGGGGGGCGTAGAGACCCAGTACTTC. Its translation: CASSPGGRGGVETQYF.